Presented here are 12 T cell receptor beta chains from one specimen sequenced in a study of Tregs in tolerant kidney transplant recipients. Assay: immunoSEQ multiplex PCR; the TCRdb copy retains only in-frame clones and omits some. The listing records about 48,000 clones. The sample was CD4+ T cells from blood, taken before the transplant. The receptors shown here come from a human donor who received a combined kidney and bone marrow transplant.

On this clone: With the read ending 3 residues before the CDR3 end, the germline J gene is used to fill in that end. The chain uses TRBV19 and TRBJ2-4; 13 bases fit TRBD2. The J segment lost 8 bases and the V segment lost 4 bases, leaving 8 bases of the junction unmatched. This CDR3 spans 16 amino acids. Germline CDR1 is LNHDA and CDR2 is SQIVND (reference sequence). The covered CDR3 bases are TGTGCCAGTAGTAAATGGACTAGCGGGAGTTCTGACATT. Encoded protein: CASSKWTSGSSDI. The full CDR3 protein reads CASSKWTSGSSDIQYF.

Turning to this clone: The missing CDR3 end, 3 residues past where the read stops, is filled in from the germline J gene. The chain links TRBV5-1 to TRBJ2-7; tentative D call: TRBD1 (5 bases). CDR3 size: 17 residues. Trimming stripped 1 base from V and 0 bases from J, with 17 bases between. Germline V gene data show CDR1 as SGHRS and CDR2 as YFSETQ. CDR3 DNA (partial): TGCGCCAGCAGCTTGACAAGGGGTGGGATATCCTCCTACGAG. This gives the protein CASSLTRGGISSYE. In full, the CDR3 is CASSLTRGGISSYEQYF.

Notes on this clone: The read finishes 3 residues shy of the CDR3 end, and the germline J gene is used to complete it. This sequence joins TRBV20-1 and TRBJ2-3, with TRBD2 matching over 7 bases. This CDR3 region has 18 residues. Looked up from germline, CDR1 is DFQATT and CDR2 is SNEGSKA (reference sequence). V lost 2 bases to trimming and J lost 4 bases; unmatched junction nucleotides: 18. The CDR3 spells CSARPSGGGSLIADTQYF. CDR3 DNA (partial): TGCAGTGCTAGACCCAGCGGAGGCGGGAGTTTGATTGCAGATACG.

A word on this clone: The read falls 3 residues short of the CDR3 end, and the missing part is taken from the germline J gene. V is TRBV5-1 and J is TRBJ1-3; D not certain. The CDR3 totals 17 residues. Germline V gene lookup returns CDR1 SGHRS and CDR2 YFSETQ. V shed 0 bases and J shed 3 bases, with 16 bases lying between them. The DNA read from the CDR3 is TGCGCCAGCAGCTTGGCCGTGCAGAGGGCTGATGGAAACACC. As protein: CASSLAVQRADGNT. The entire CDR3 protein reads CASSLAVQRADGNTIYF.

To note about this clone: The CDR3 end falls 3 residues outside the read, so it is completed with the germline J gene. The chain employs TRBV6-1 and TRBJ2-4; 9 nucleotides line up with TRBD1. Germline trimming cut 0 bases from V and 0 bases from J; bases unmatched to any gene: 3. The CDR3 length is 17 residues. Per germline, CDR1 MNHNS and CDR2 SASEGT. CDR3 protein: CASSEAPTGGAKNIQYF. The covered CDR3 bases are TGTGCCAGCAGTGAAGCTCCGACAGGGGGAGCCAAAAACATT.

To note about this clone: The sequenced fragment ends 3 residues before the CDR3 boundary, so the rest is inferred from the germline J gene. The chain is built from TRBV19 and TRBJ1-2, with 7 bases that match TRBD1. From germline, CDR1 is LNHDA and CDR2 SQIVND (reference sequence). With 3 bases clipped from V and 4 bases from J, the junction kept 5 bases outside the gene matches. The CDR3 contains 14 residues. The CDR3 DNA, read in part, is TGTGCCAGTAGTATTTTGGCAGGGGGCTATGGC. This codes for CASSILAGGYG. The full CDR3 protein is CASSILAGGYGYTF.

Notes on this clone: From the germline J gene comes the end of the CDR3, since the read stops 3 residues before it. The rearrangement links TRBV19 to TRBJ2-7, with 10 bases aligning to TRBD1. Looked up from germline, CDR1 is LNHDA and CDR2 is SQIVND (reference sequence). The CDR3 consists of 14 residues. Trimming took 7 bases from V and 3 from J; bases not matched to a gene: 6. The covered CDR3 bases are TGTGCCAGTACACCGGGACAGGGGTTCTACGAG. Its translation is CASTPGQGFYE. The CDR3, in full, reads CASTPGQGFYEQYF.

CDR3 sequence: CASSPPWGLAPAGGKNNEQFF. CDR3 bases read: TGTGCCAGCTCACCACCCTGGGGACTAGCTCCAGCGGGTGGGAAAAACAATGAG. V usage is TRBV18 and J usage is TRBJ2-1; 9 bases agree with TRBD2. The CDR3 end is not reached by the read, which stops 3 residues before it; the germline J gene fills it in. Germline CDR1 is KGHSH and CDR2 is LQKENI. This CDR3 is built from 21 residues. Unmatched junction bases numbered 20, after V lost 0 bases and J lost 5 bases.

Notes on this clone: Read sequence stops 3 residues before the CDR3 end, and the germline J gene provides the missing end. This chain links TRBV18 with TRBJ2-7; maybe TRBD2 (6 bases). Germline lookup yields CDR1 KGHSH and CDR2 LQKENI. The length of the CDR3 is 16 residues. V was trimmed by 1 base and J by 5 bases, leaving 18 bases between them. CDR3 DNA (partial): TGTGCCAGCTCACCACAAGGAGGCGGGAATGTCAACGAG. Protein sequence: CASSPQGGGNVNE. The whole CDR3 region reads CASSPQGGGNVNEQYF.

The chain's CDR3 is CASSPPGTANNEQFF. The CDR3 DNA, read in part, is TGTGCCAGCTCACCACCCGGGACAGCCAACAATGAG. V usage is TRBV18 and J usage is TRBJ2-1, with 7 bases that match TRBD1. The read terminates 3 residues before the CDR3 end, so the remaining end is supplied by the germline J gene. V was clipped by 0 bases and J by 5 bases; unmatched bases: 4. Per the germline V gene, CDR1 is KGHSH and CDR2 is LQKENI. This CDR3 is built from 15 residues.

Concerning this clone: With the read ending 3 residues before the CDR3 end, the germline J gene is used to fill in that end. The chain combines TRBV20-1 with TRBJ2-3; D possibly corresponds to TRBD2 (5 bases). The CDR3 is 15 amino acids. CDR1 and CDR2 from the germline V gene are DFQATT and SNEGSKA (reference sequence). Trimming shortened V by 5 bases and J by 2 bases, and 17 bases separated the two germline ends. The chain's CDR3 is CSAASGGDHTDTQYF. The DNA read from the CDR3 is TGCAGTGCTGCCAGCGGTGGAGATCACACAGATACG.

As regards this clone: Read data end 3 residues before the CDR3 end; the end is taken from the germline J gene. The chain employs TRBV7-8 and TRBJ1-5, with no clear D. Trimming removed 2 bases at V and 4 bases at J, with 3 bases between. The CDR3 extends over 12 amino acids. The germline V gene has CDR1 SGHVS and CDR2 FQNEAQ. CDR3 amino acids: CASSLPNQPQHF. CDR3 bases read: TGTGCCAGCAGCTTACCAAATCAGCCC.